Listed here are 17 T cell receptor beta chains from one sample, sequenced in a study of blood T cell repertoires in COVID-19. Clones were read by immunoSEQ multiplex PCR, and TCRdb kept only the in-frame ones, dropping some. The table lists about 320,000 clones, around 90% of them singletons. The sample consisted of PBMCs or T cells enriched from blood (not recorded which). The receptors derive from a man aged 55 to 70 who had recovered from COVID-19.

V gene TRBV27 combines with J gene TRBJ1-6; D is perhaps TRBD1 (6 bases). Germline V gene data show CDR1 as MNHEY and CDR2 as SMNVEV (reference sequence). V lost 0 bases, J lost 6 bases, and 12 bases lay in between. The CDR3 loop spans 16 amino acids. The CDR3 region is CASSLSGQLPNSPLHF. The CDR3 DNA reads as TGTGCCAGCAGTTTATCAGGACAGCTACCTAATTCACCCCTCCACTTT.

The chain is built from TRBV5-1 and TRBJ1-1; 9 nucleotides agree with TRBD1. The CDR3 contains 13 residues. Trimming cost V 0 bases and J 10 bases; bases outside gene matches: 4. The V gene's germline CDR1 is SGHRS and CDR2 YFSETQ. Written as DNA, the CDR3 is TGCGCCAGCAGCTTGGAGGACAGGGGACCAGCTTTCTTT. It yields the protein CASSLEDRGPAFF.

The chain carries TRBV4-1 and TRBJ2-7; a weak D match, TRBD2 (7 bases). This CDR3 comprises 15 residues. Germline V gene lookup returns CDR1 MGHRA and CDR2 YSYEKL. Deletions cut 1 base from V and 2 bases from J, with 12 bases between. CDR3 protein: CASSQAGGQPYEQYF. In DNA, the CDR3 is TGCGCCAGCAGCCAAGCGGGGGGCCAGCCCTACGAGCAGTACTTC.

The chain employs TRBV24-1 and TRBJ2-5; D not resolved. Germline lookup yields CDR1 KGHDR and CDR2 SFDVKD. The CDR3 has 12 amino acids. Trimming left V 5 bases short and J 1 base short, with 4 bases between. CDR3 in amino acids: CATSGSQETQYF. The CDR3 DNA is TGTGCCACCAGTGGGAGCCAAGAGACCCAGTACTTC.

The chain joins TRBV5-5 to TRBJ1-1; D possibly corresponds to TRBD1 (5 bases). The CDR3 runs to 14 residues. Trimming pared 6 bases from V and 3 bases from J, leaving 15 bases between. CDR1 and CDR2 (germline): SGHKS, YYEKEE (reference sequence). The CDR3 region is CASTAVGAYTEAFF. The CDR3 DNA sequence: TGTGCCAGCACCGCTGTTGGGGCGTACACTGAAGCTTTCTTT. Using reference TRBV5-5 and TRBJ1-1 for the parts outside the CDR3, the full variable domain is DAGVTQSPTHLIKTRGQQVTLRCSPISGHKSVSWYQQVLGQGPQFIFQYYEKEERGRGNFPDRFSARQFPNYSSELNVNALLLGDSALYLCASTAVGAYTEAFFGQGTRLTVV.

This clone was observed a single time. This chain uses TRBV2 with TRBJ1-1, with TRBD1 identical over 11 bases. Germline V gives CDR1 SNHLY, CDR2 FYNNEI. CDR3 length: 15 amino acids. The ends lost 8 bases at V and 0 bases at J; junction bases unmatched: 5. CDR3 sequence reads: CASGRDRGMNTEAFF. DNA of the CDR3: TGTGCCAGCGGCCGGGACAGGGGGATGAACACTGAAGCTTTCTTT.

CDR3 protein: CASSLRNEYTEAFF. For the CDR3, the DNA is TGTGCCAGCAGCTTGCGGAACGAGTACACTGAAGCTTTCTTT. The genes are TRBV11-2 and TRBJ1-1; D gene unclear. The germline V gene has CDR1 SGHAT and CDR2 FQNNGV. V was pared by 3 bases and J by 3 bases, with 11 bases between. This CDR3 region has 14 residues.

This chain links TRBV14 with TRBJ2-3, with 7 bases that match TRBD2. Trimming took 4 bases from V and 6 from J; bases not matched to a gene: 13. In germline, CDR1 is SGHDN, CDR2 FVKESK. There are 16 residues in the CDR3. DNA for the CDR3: TGTGCCAGCAGCCGCCTCGCGGGGAGGGCTATGGATACGCAGTATTTT. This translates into CASSRLAGRAMDTQYF.

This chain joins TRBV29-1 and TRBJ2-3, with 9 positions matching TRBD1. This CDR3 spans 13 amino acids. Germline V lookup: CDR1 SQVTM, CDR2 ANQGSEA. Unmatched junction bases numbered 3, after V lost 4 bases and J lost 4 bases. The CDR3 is CSVGDREADTQYF. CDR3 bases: TGCAGCGTTGGGGACAGGGAGGCAGATACGCAGTATTTT.

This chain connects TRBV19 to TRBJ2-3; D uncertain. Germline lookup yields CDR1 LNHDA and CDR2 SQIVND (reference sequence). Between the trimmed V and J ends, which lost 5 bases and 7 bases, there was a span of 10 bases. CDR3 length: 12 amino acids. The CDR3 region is CASSPGLNTQYF. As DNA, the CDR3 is TGTGCCAGTAGTCCCGGGTTAAATACGCAGTATTTT.

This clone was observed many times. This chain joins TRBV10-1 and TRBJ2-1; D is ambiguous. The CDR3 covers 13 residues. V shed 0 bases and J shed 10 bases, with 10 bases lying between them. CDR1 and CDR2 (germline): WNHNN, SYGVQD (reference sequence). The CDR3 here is CASSESRSGEQFF. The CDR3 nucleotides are TGCGCCAGCAGTGAGTCGAGGAGTGGCGAGCAGTTCTTC.

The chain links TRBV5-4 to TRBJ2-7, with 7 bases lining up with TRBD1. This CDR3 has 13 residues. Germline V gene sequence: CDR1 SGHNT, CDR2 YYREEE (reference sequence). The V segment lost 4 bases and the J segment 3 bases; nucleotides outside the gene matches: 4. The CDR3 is CASSGDRNYEQYF. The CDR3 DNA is TGTGCCAGCAGCGGGGACAGAAACTACGAGCAGTACTTC.

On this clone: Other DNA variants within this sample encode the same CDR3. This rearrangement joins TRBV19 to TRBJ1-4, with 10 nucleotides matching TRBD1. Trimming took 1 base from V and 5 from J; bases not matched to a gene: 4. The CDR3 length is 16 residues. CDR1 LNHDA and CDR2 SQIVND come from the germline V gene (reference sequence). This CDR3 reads CASSIVRTGGNEKLFF. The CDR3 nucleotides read TGTGCCAGTAGTATAGTGCGGACAGGGGGGAATGAAAAACTGTTTTTT.

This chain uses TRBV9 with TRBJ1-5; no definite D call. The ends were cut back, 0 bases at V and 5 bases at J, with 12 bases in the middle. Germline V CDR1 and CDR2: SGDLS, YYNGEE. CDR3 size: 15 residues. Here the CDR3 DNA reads TGTGCCAGCAGCGTAGCTGGGAGTAGAGATCAGCCCCAGCATTTT. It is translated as CASSVAGSRDQPQHF.

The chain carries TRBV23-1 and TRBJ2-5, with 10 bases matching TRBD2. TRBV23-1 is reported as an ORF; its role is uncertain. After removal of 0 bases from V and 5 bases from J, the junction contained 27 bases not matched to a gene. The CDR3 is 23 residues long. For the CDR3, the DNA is TGCGCCAGCAGTCAATCAGCTCCCCCCACTAGCGGGGTCAGTCCCTCGAAATTTGAGACCCAGTACTTC. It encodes CASSQSAPPTSGVSPSKFETQYF.

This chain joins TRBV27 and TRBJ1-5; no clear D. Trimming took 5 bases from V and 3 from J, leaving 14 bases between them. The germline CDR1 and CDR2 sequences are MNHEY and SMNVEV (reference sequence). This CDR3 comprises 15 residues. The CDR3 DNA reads TGTGCCAGCAGTCCGAGCCCGGGAAACAATCAGCCCCAGCATTTT. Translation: CASSPSPGNNQPQHF.

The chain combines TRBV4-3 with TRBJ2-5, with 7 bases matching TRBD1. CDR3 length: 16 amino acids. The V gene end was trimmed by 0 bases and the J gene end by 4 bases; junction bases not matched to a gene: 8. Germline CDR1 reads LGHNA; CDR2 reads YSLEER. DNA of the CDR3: TGCGCCAGCAGCCAAGAGGCCCGACAGGGAATAGAGACCCAGTACTTC. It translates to CASSQEARQGIETQYF.